The 25 T cell receptor beta chains presented below share a single source sample, sequenced in a study of T cell responses to AZD1222 COVID-19 vaccine listed by TCRdb under 2021. The library was made by the immunoSEQ multiplex PCR assay. TCRdb obtained this table from immuneACCESS and retained in-frame rearrangements with V and J assigned. These tables miss some clones; where compared with another copy, unresolved V genes account for less than half of the shortfall, and the remainder is unexplained. For this sample there are under 200,000 clones; approximately 88% appear just once. The ten top clones hold around 4.5% of the sample. What this sample's time point label stands for: about 28 days (+/-7) after the second vaccine dose. Source: peripheral blood, taken 28 days after the second AZD1222 dose. These receptors were obtained from an adult who received the AZD1222 COVID-19 vaccine.

The chain carries TRBV5-1 and TRBJ1-1; D not resolved. The CDR3 runs 14 residues. Germline assignment: CDR1 SGHRS and CDR2 YFSETQ. Trimming left V 4 bases short and J 2 bases short, with 12 bases between. The CDR3 DNA follows: TGCGCCAGCAGCCCTACCGGGGTAAACACTGAAGCTTTCTTT. It is translated as CASSPTGVNTEAFF.

This chain links TRBV5-6 with TRBJ1-6, with a weak D call TRBD1 (5 bases). Trimming took off 0 bases at V and 7 bases at J, with 8 bases between the two ends. Germline CDR1 reads SGHDT; CDR2 reads YYEEEE. The CDR3 consists of 14 residues. CDR3 amino acids: CASSLGGYNSPLHF. CDR3 bases: TGTGCCAGCAGCTTGGGGGGGTACAATTCACCCCTCCACTTT. Looking up the rest from reference TRBV5-6 and TRBJ1-6 gives the full variable domain: DAGVTQSPTHLIKTRGQQVTLRCSPKSGHDTVSWYQQALGQGPQFIFQYYEEEERQRGNFPDRFSGHQFPNYSSELNVNALLLGDSALYLCASSLGGYNSPLHFGNGTRLTVT.

The CDR3, as DNA: TGTGCCAGCAGTTCACCGGGACAGGGGTCCGAGCAGTACTTC. Translation: CASSSPGQGSEQYF. V gene TRBV6-5 combines with J gene TRBJ2-7; 10 nucleotides match TRBD1. Germline CDR1 and CDR2: MNHEY and SVGAGI. The CDR3 is made up of 14 amino acids. The junction had 6 bases not matched to a gene; V was cut back by 4 bases and J by 6 bases.

In DNA form, the CDR3 reads TGTGCCTGGAGTGGGGGGGCTAATGAAAAACTGTTTTTT. Translation gives CAWSGGANEKLFF. This chain uses TRBV30 with TRBJ1-4; D is perhaps TRBD1 (5 bases). Between the trimmed V and J ends, which lost 1 base and 3 bases, there was a span of 6 bases. Germline CDR1 and CDR2: GTSNPN and SVGIG (reference sequence). CDR3 length: 13 residues.

V gene TRBV11-2 combines with J gene TRBJ1-1, with 7 bases identical to TRBD1. This CDR3 is 14 amino acids long. Per germline, CDR1 SGHAT and CDR2 FQNNGV. After removal of 1 base from V and 4 bases from J, the junction contained 3 bases not matched to a gene. CDR3 protein: CASSLVAGGTEAFF. For the CDR3, the DNA is TGTGCCAGCAGCTTAGTGGCAGGGGGCACTGAAGCTTTCTTT.

V gene TRBV2 combines with J gene TRBJ1-2; TRBD1 is a possible D gene (5 bases). The CDR3 totals 13 residues. Germline CDR1 reads SNHLY; CDR2 reads FYNNEI. The V end was cut by 2 bases, the J end by 6 bases, with 10 bases between. CDR3 in amino acids: CASSESRANGYTF. The DNA for the CDR3 is TGTGCCAGCAGTGAATCCAGGGCCAATGGCTACACCTTC.

The chain is built from TRBV2 and TRBJ2-5; 7 bases map to TRBD1. Germline CDR1 is SNHLY and CDR2 is FYNNEI. The CDR3 has 14 amino acids. The junction had 8 bases not matched to a gene; V was cut back by 8 bases and J by 2 bases. The CDR3 reads CASGRDRKQETQYF. The CDR3 DNA follows: TGTGCCAGCGGCCGGGACAGAAAGCAAGAGACCCAGTACTTC.

This sequence joins TRBV6-1 and TRBJ1-5; no definite D call. The CDR3 is 13 amino acids. In germline, CDR1 is MNHNS, CDR2 SASEGT. The germline V and J ends were trimmed by 2 bases and 6 bases, with 8 bases remaining between them. The DNA for the CDR3 is TGTGCCAGCAGTGAAACCAAAGGTCAGCCCCAGCATTTT. This sequence encodes CASSETKGQPQHF.

The rearrangement links TRBV2 to TRBJ1-5, with D tentatively TRBD1 (6 bases). Trimming shortened V by 7 bases and J by 4 bases, and 17 bases separated the two germline ends. CDR1 is SNHLY and CDR2 is FYNNEI in the germline V gene. The CDR3 totals 15 residues. This CDR3 is CASNRGRQDNQPQHF. CDR3 bases: TGTGCCAGCAACCGGGGGAGACAGGATAATCAGCCCCAGCATTTT.

V gene TRBV5-8 combines with J gene TRBJ1-1; no reliable D call. The germline V gene has CDR1 SGHTS and CDR2 YDEGEE. V was clipped by 5 bases and J by 1 base, with 12 bases between them. The CDR3 consists of 14 residues. CDR3 bases: TGTGCCAGCAGGAGATGGGCCACGAACACTGAAGCTTTCTTT. Translating gives CASRRWATNTEAFF.

The rearrangement joins TRBV9 to TRBJ1-2; D is uncertain. The V end lost 2 bases, the J end lost 4 bases, and 9 bases lay between the germline ends. Germline lookup yields CDR1 SGDLS and CDR2 YYNGEE. CDR3 length equals 13 residues. The CDR3 DNA sequence: TGTGCCAGCAGCGTTGTCAGGCCCTATGGCTACACCTTC. Its translation is CASSVVRPYGYTF.

The rearrangement links TRBV12-3 or TRBV12-4 to TRBJ1-6, with 7 bases lining up with TRBD1. J was trimmed by 6 bases and V by 6 bases; bases with no gene match: 2. The CDR3 covers 13 residues. Here the CDR3 DNA reads TGTGCCAGCAGACAGGGGTTTAATTCACCCCTCCACTTT. This encodes CASRQGFNSPLHF.

This clone was picked up a small number of times. V is TRBV19 and J is TRBJ1-2; D possibly corresponds to TRBD1 (5 bases). Deletions cut 3 bases from V and 1 base from J, with 24 bases between. The CDR3 is 19 residues long. Germline V CDR1 and CDR2: LNHDA, SQIVND (reference sequence). The CDR3 spells CASSIGGGRGARGNYGYTF. In nucleotides, the CDR3 is TGTGCCAGTAGTATCGGGGGAGGCAGAGGGGCGAGGGGTAACTATGGCTACACCTTC.

The chain joins TRBV4-2 to TRBJ2-2, with a tentative D call TRBD2 (7 bases). Germline CDR1 LGHNA, CDR2 YNFKEQ. Trimming removed 4 bases from V and 0 bases from J, with 15 bases in between. The CDR3 consists of 17 residues. The CDR3 DNA sequence: TGTGCCAGCAGCCCGAGAAAAGGGGGGGCGAACACCGGGGAGCTGTTTTTT. This encodes CASSPRKGGANTGELFF.

This sequence joins TRBV5-1 and TRBJ1-1; D gene uncertain. The germline gives CDR1 SGHRS, CDR2 YFSETQ. The CDR3 is 13 residues long. Trimming took 1 base from V and 6 from J, leaving 10 bases between them. The CDR3 DNA reads TGCGCCAGCAGCTTGTCAGGTACGGCTGAAGCTTTCTTT. It specifies CASSLSGTAEAFF.

The chain employs TRBV12-3 or TRBV12-4 and TRBJ1-2; D not certain. V lost 3 bases and J lost 14, with 13 bases in between. CDR3 length: 11 amino acids. The CDR3 nucleotides read TGTGCCAGCAGTTTGTCCTCTATGACAACCTTC. It specifies CASSLSSMTTF.

The chain combines TRBV6-5 with TRBJ2-7; D could derive from TRBD1 or TRBD2 (5 bases each). The V end was cut by 5 bases, the J end by 2 bases, with 16 bases between. The CDR3 runs to 15 residues. Germline V CDR1 and CDR2: MNHEY, SVGAGI. The CDR3 sequence: CASSNLAGATYEQYF. DNA for the CDR3: TGTGCCAGCAGTAATCTAGCCGGGGCCACCTACGAGCAGTACTTC.

J is TRBJ1-4 and V is TRBV7-9, with D tentatively TRBD1 (6 bases). The V gene's germline CDR1 is SEHNR and CDR2 FQNEAQ (reference sequence). The CDR3 has 14 amino acids. Trimming pared 10 bases from V and 4 bases from J, leaving 16 bases between. The CDR3 nucleotides read TGTGCCACCGACCCCCAGGGGATTAATGAAAAACTGTTTTTT. It translates to CATDPQGINEKLFF.

This chain connects TRBV4-1 to TRBJ1-2; maybe TRBD1 (6 bases). The CDR3 has 13 amino acids. The germline V gene has CDR1 MGHRA and CDR2 YSYEKL. V dropped 1 base and J dropped 7 bases, with 10 bases sitting between them. CDR3 residues: CASSQGDTGGYTF. The CDR3 nucleotides are TGCGCCAGCAGCCAAGGGGACACTGGTGGCTACACCTTC.

The V gene is TRBV19, the J gene TRBJ2-7, with D unclear. Germline V CDR1 and CDR2: LNHDA, SQIVND (reference sequence). This CDR3 is 13 amino acids long. V was trimmed by 1 base and J by 2 bases, leaving 6 bases between them. This CDR3 is CASSIGDAYEQYF. CDR3 nucleotide sequence: TGTGCCAGTAGTATAGGGGATGCCTACGAGCAGTACTTC.

This clone has just a few counts. The CDR3 bases are TGTGCCAGCCCCCCGGGAGGGGCGCCGGTCACCATCCAGCATTTT. Its translation is CASPPGGAPVTIQHF. The chain carries TRBV7-9 and TRBJ1-5; the D gene is possibly TRBD1 (5 bases). Germline values: CDR1 SEHNR, CDR2 FQNEAQ (reference sequence). The CDR3 contains 15 residues. Trimming left V 8 bases short and J 12 bases short, with 26 bases between.

The CDR3 nucleotides are TGTGCCAGTAGTATTCGGACTGAGGGGGCTGAAGCTTTCTTT. It codes for CASSIRTEGAEAFF. This chain joins TRBV19 and TRBJ1-1, with D perhaps matching TRBD1 (6 bases). Germline V gives CDR1 LNHDA, CDR2 SQIVND (reference sequence). This CDR3 has 14 amino acids. The V and J ends lost 3 bases and 6 bases respectively, with 14 bases between them.

The chain links TRBV11-2 to TRBJ2-6; TRBD2 is a possible D gene (6 bases). The V gene lost 8 bases and the J gene lost 4 bases, with 21 bases spanning the gap. Germline CDR1 reads SGHAT; CDR2 reads FQNNGV. This CDR3 has 17 amino acids. CDR3 sequence (DNA): TGTGCCAGCCGCCGAGGTGGGGTGGCGGGAGGGGCCAACGTCCTGACTTTC. This sequence encodes CASRRGGVAGGANVLTF.

The chain joins TRBV5-8 to TRBJ2-5; D is perhaps TRBD1 or TRBD2 (5 bases each). The CDR3 has 18 amino acids. The germline V gene encodes CDR1 SGHTS and CDR2 YDEGEE. The V and J ends lost 0 bases and 5 bases respectively, with 23 bases between them. Here the CDR3 reads CASSLDVEDTLGGETQYF. The CDR3 DNA is TGTGCCAGCAGCTTGGACGTGGAGGACACCCTGGGTGGGGAGACCCAGTACTTC.

The chain couples TRBV6-5 to TRBJ1-1; TRBD1 agrees at 7 bases. The V segment lost 6 bases and the J segment 5 bases; nucleotides outside the gene matches: 9. CDR1 and CDR2 from the germline V gene are MNHEY and SVGAGI. The CDR3 extends over 14 amino acids. In DNA, the CDR3 is TGTGCCAGCAGCTCCGGGACAGAAAGAACTGAAGCTTTCTTT. Its protein product is CASSSGTERTEAFF.